Below are 21 T cell receptor beta chains sequenced from a single sample in a study of cytomegalovirus exposure and HLA in healthy donors. In the PCR, 60 Vbeta and 13 Jbeta primers were used. Profiled with immunoSEQ multiplex PCR; TCRdb holds only in-frame clones, not every one. The table has 150,000 to 200,000 clones, roughly 82% seen once. The sample was PBMCs. Source of these receptors: a girl aged 10-17 years in good health and CMV-seropositive.

This chain connects TRBV2 to TRBJ1-4, with TRBD1 identical over 11 bases. Looked up from germline, CDR1 is SNHLY and CDR2 is FYNNEI. This CDR3 has 13 amino acids. Germline trimming cut 11 bases from V and 6 bases from J; bases unmatched to any gene: 5. CDR3 protein: CAARTGGYEKLFF. The CDR3 DNA follows: TGTGCCGCCCGGACAGGGGGCTATGAAAAACTGTTTTTT.

The chain recombines TRBV28 with TRBJ1-3; D is unresolved. Deletions cut 6 bases from V and 8 bases from J, with 14 bases between. Germline V gives CDR1 MDHEN, CDR2 SYDVKM. This CDR3 contains 13 residues. CDR3 sequence reads: CASSGMRVDTIYF. For the CDR3, the DNA is TGTGCCAGCAGCGGTATGCGGGTTGACACCATATATTTT.

The CDR3 coding sequence is TGCGCCAGCAGTGGCCGGACAGGGGGGGCAAACTATGGCTACACCTTC. Protein product: CASSGRTGGANYGYTF. This chain connects TRBV10-1 to TRBJ1-2; 10 bases line up with TRBD1. The trim removed 4 bases at V and 2 bases at J, leaving 7 bases unmatched. This CDR3 region has 16 residues. The V gene's germline CDR1 is WNHNN and CDR2 SYGVQD (reference sequence).

The gene calls are TRBV19 and TRBJ2-5; 10 bases are shared with TRBD2. Losses at the gene ends were 3 bases for V and 3 bases for J; bases not matched to a gene: 4. The CDR3 has 15 residues. Germline CDR1 is LNHDA and CDR2 is SQIVND (reference sequence). CDR3 nucleotides: TGTGCCAGTAGTATGGGGCTAGCGGGAGAAGAGACCCAGTACTTC. As protein: CASSMGLAGEETQYF. The full variable domain, completed using reference TRBV19 and TRBJ2-5, is DGGITQSPKYLFRKEGQNVTLSCEQNLNHDAMYWYRQDPGQGLRLIYYSQIVNDFQKGDIAEGYSVSREKKESFPLTVTSAQKNPTAFYLCASSMGLAGEETQYFGPGTRLLVL.

The chain is built from TRBV10-3 and TRBJ1-5, with D possibly matching TRBD1 (6 bases). The CDR3 sequence is 13 residues long. V lost 6 bases and J lost 5, with 11 bases in between. Germline loops: CDR1 ENHRY, CDR2 SYGVKD. Here the CDR3 DNA reads TGTGCCATCAGAAGGACAGTCGATCAGCCCCAGCATTTT. This translates into CAIRRTVDQPQHF.

V and J are TRBV2 and TRBJ1-5, with 11 bases identical to TRBD1. Germline V gene lookup returns CDR1 SNHLY and CDR2 FYNNEI. Unmatched junction bases numbered 3, after V lost 6 bases and J lost 5 bases. This CDR3 comprises 14 residues. Here the CDR3 reads CASSWDRGDQPQHF. The CDR3, as DNA: TGTGCCAGCAGCTGGGACAGGGGGGATCAGCCCCAGCATTTT.

CDR3 amino acids: CAGMTGFNNEQFF. CDR3 in DNA: TGTGCCGGAATGACAGGGTTCAACAATGAGCAGTTCTTC. The chain links TRBV30 to TRBJ2-1; TRBD1 agrees at 7 bases. Germline CDR1 reads GTSNPN; CDR2 reads SVGIG (reference sequence). J gave up 5 bases and V 8 bases, and 9 bases lay outside the gene matches. This CDR3 comprises 13 residues.

The chain links TRBV7-9 to TRBJ1-1; TRBD1 matches at 9 bases. Per germline, CDR1 SEHNR and CDR2 FQNEAQ (reference sequence). V was pared by 4 bases and J by 4 bases, with 4 bases of the junction left unmatched. This CDR3 is 14 amino acids long. CDR3 sequence: CASSSGTGSTEAFF. CDR3 bases: TGTGCCAGCAGCTCTGGGACAGGGAGCACTGAAGCTTTCTTT.

The rearrangement joins TRBV28 to TRBJ2-7, with D tentatively TRBD1 (6 bases). This CDR3 has 12 residues. Germline CDR1 and CDR2: MDHEN and SYDVKM. Trimming took 6 bases from V and 3 from J, leaving 9 bases between them. CDR3 DNA sequence: TGTGCCAGCAGCCGACAGGACTACGAGCAGTACTTC. This encodes CASSRQDYEQYF.

The rearrangement joins TRBV30 to TRBJ1-5, with a weak D call TRBD1 (5 bases). Per the germline V gene, CDR1 is GTSNPN and CDR2 is SVGIG (reference sequence). The CDR3 extends over 14 amino acids. Between the trimmed V and J ends, which lost 0 bases and 3 bases, there was a span of 9 bases. Here the CDR3 DNA reads TGTGCCTGGAGTGTAAAAGGGGTCAATCAGCCCCAGCATTTT. It codes for CAWSVKGVNQPQHF.

This clone is a singleton in its sample. The junction departs from the called germline gene at one end, perhaps through a read error. The chain is built from TRBV7-7 and TRBJ2-2; 10 nucleotides match TRBD1. The CDR3 totals 15 residues. Germline CDR1 is SSHAT and CDR2 is FNYEAQ (reference sequence). The CDR3 spells CASSRQGAGTGELFF. CDR3 coding DNA: TGTGCTAGCAGCCGACAGGGGGCTGGGACCGGGGAGCTGTTTTTT.

V and J are TRBV28 and TRBJ2-2, with TRBD2 matching over 7 bases. CDR1 and CDR2 (germline): MDHEN, SYDVKM. J was trimmed by 6 bases and V by 4 bases; bases with no gene match: 2. The CDR3 length is 13 residues. The chain's CDR3 is CASSSREAGELFF. The CDR3 DNA is TGTGCCAGCAGTTCCCGGGAGGCCGGGGAGCTGTTTTTT.

The chain links TRBV27 to TRBJ1-1, with D possibly TRBD1 on 5 matching bases. The CDR3 spans 11 residues. Per germline, CDR1 MNHEY and CDR2 SMNVEV (reference sequence). Trimming removed 9 bases at V and 1 base at J, with 6 bases between. In DNA, the CDR3 is TGTGCCAGGGACAAGAACACTGAAGCTTTCTTT. Protein sequence: CARDKNTEAFF.

V is TRBV21-1 and J is TRBJ2-1; the table's TRBD2 call for D was not verified on the DNA. TRBV21-1 is classified as a pseudogene. This CDR3 region has 16 residues. CDR3 coding DNA: TGTGCCAGCATCAAAATCCTAGCGGTGTCCTACAATGAGCAGTTCTTC. Its protein is CASIKILAVSYNEQFF.

The rearrangement links TRBV6-6 to TRBJ2-7; D perhaps matches TRBD2 (6 bases). The CDR3 spans 14 residues. Trimming removed 3 bases from V and 0 bases from J, with 9 bases in between. Germline V lookup: CDR1 MNHNY, CDR2 SVGAGI (reference sequence). The CDR3 reads CASSYPGVSYEQYF. The CDR3 nucleotides are TGTGCCAGCAGTTATCCGGGGGTCTCCTACGAGCAGTACTTC.

V usage is TRBV4-3 and J usage is TRBJ2-2, with D maybe TRBD1 (5 bases). V was pared by 0 bases and J by 5 bases, with 10 bases between. The CDR3 runs 15 residues. Per the germline V gene, CDR1 is LGHNA and CDR2 is YSLEER. The CDR3 DNA sequence: TGCGCCAGCAGCCAAGATAGGGGCTGGACCGGGGAGCTGTTTTTT. This sequence encodes CASSQDRGWTGELFF.

V and J are TRBV5-8 and TRBJ1-4; 7 nucleotides line up with TRBD1. J lost 4 bases, V lost 0 bases, and 3 bases had no gene match. The length of the CDR3 is 15 residues. Germline V lookup: CDR1 SGHTS, CDR2 YDEGEE. The CDR3 nucleotides read TGTGCCAGCAGCTTGGGACAGGGATTTAATGAAAAACTGTTTTTT. Translated: CASSLGQGFNEKLFF.

A few counts support this clone. This sequence joins TRBV7-6 and TRBJ2-1; 12 bases fit TRBD1. The germline CDR1 and CDR2 sequences are SGHVS and FNYEAQ. There are 16 residues in the CDR3. Unmatched junction bases numbered 8, after V lost 3 bases and J lost 8 bases. This CDR3 is CASSFGAGQGAHEQFF. DNA for the CDR3: TGTGCCAGCAGCTTCGGTGCGGGACAGGGGGCGCATGAGCAGTTCTTC.

This rearrangement joins TRBV7-9 to TRBJ1-2, with 12 bases that match TRBD1. The CDR3 loop spans 17 amino acids. V lost 5 bases, J lost 7 bases, and 14 bases stayed unmatched. Germline V gives CDR1 SEHNR, CDR2 FQNEAQ (reference sequence). The CDR3: CASSPKGTGGKFSGYTF. In DNA, the CDR3 is TGTGCCAGCAGCCCGAAAGGGACAGGGGGCAAGTTCTCTGGCTACACCTTC.

This chain uses TRBV27 with TRBJ2-2; possible D gene TRBD1, 6 bases. The CDR3 contains 14 residues. Deletions cut 4 bases from V and 1 base from J, with 7 bases between. From germline, CDR1 is MNHEY and CDR2 SMNVEV (reference sequence). The CDR3 nucleotides are TGTGCCAGCAGTTGGGGGCTGAACACCGGGGAGCTGTTTTTT. It is translated as CASSWGLNTGELFF.

The CDR3 spells CASSLAGLPPGNGYTF. CDR3 in DNA: TGTGCCAGCAGTTTGGCAGGCCTCCCGCCAGGGAATGGCTACACCTTC. The V gene is TRBV28, the J gene TRBJ1-2, with TRBD1 as a possible D gene (5 bases). With 3 bases removed from V and 6 bases from J, the gap between germline ends came to 20 bases. The length of the CDR3 is 16 residues. CDR1 and CDR2 (germline): MDHEN, SYDVKM.